This T cell receptor (beta chain) emerged from a study of CD8 T cells in ankylosing spondylitis. With respect to this clonotype: The antigen is unknown.

General observations from the study: In ankylosing spondylitis blood, a motif of seven or eight highly homologous TCR beta variants appeared characteristic.

TCRdb used MiXCR to reprocess the 5' RACE reads, holding one entry per CDR3 protein. The data show around 440,000 distinct CDR3 sequences, about a sixth seen once. Trimming took 8 bases from V and 1 from J; bases not matched to a gene: 10. Germline CDR1 is MNHNS and CDR2 is SASEGT. The CDR3 has 16 residues. The source material was blood, either unsorted or a sorted T cell fraction (not recorded which). The chain employs TRBV6-1 and TRBJ1-3, with 8 positions matching TRBD1. The TCR sequence derives from a male donor with ankylosing spondylitis. The CDR3 spells CASGPDRGGSGNTIYF. The CDR3 nucleotides read TGTGCCAGCGGTCCCGACAGGGGCGGTTCTGGAAACACCATATATTTT.